This T cell receptor beta chain originates from a study of T cell repertoires in cytomegalovirus infection. After removal of 5 bases from V and 3 bases from J, the junction contained 10 bases not matched to a gene. This CDR3 spans 16 amino acids. Germline loops: CDR1 SGHTA, CDR2 FQGNSA. In the case of this clonotype: Antigen specificity is unknown.

TCRdb passed the reads through MiXCR, listing each CDR3 protein once. The repertoire holds 150,000 to 200,000 distinct CDR3 sequences, with roughly 18% as singletons. Study-level findings and limits: Cumulated frequencies of public TCR beta families served to identify carriers of CMV plus the relevant HLA.

This clonotype was sampled from a human donor in good health (CMV status not recorded). Some clones in this sample may be carry-over from other donors' samples. What was sequenced was CD8+ T cells from PBMCs. V is TRBV7-2 and J is TRBJ2-7; 10 bases line up with TRBD1. The CDR3 coding sequence is TGTGCCAGCAGCCCAAGACCGGGACAGGGGTACTACGAGCAGTACTTC. Amino acid sequence: CASSPRPGQGYYEQYF. Based on the CDR3 plus reference TRBV7-2 and TRBJ2-7, the full variable domain is GAGVSQSPSNKVTEKGKDVELRCDPISGHTALYWYRQSLGQGLEFLIYFQGNSAPDKSGLPSDRFSAERTGGSVSTLTIQRTQQEDSAVYLCASSPRPGQGYYEQYFGPGTRLTVT.